The clone carrying this TCR beta chain came up once. Trimming removed 4 bases from V and 2 bases from J, with 15 bases in between. CDR3 length: 16 residues. CDR1 and CDR2 from the germline V gene are MNHEY and SMNVEV (reference sequence). Sequencing was performed with immunoSEQ multiplex PCR; in TCRdb, only in-frame clones are kept and a portion is missing. The table has around 130,000 clones, 89% seen once; the top ten hold less than 40%. The data belong to a study of control samples from healthy donors and cancer patients. The material sequenced was blood. The genes are TRBV27 and TRBJ1-5; D perhaps matches TRBD1 (6 bases). The sequence was collected from a man in his fifties in good health. CDR3 residues: CASSSQGWSGNQPQHF. The CDR3 DNA is TGTGCCAGCAGTTCTCAGGGGTGGTCGGGCAATCAGCCCCAGCATTTT.